This TCR beta chain was captured by sequencing in a study of control samples from healthy donors and cancer patients. Clones were read by immunoSEQ multiplex PCR, and TCRdb kept only the in-frame ones, dropping some. Altogether under 150,000 clones are present, roughly 86% being singletons, with the ten largest covering 6.5% to 9.5%. This CDR3 comprises 13 residues. V was trimmed by 2 bases and J by 0 bases, leaving 5 bases between them. Germline V gives CDR1 ENHRY, CDR2 SYGVKD. The receptor comes from a man aged 50 to 60 with head and neck cancer. This chain links TRBV10-3 with TRBJ2-7; no clear D gene. The sample consisted of PBMCs. CDR3 protein: CAISEGSSYEQYF. The CDR3 DNA reads as TGTGCCATCAGTGAGGGAAGCTCCTACGAGCAGTACTTC.